This is a list of T cell receptor beta chains from one sample in a study of blood T cell repertoires in COVID-19. Measured with immunoSEQ multiplex PCR; TCRdb has only the in-frame clones, and not every one. The sample carries more than 75,000 clones, about 90% recorded once. The sample taken for sequencing was peripheral blood. These receptor sequences come from a man aged 45-60 years with COVID-19, enrolled during active disease. Each CDR3 is given with its conserved first and last residue. The order of the fields is CDR3 length, V gene, J gene, D gene, clone size, CDR3 protein, CDR3 DNA. The D gene is left open where the match is weak. A clone size is listed for some rows: how often the clone was seen (once, few, many), or a class if it is expanded.

15	TRBV19	TRBJ2-5	TRBD1	.	CASSWGQGLRETQYF	TGTGCCAGTAGCTGGGGACAGGGATTGAGGGAGACCCAGTACTTC
18	TRBV3-1/TRBV3-2	TRBJ1-2	TRBD1	.	CASSQDVAQGAPNYGYTF	TGTGCCAGCAGCCAAGATGTCGCACAGGGGGCGCCTAACTATGGCTACACCTTC
15	TRBV9	TRBJ2-5	.	.	CASSVGSGIQETQYF	TGTGCCAGCAGCGTAGGGTCAGGGATCCAAGAGACCCAGTACTTC
14	TRBV6-5	TRBJ1-4	.	many	CASTEWGPNEKLFF	TGTGCCAGTACCGAATGGGGCCCAAATGAAAAACTGTTTTTT
14	TRBV29-1	TRBJ1-2	TRBD1	.	CSAATGTGDYGYTF	TGCAGCGCCGCAACCGGGACAGGGGACTATGGCTACACCTTC
14	TRBV5-4	TRBJ2-5	.	.	CASSLGERRETQYF	TGTGCCAGCAGCTTGGGGGAGAGGCGAGAGACCCAGTACTTC
12	TRBV2	TRBJ1-2	.	.	CASNPANYGYTF	TGTGCCAGCAACCCAGCTAACTATGGCTACACCTTC
14	TRBV29-1	TRBJ2-3	TRBD1	.	CSVEDRGHGDTQYF	TGCAGCGTTGAAGACAGGGGGCATGGAGATACGCAGTATTTT
16	TRBV7-2	TRBJ2-2	.	.	CASSFTIGLNTGELFF	TGTGCCAGCAGCTTCACAATTGGGCTCAACACCGGGGAGCTGTTTTTT
11	TRBV12-3/TRBV12-4	TRBJ1-2	.	.	CASSLDSSYTF	TGTGCCAGCAGTTTGGACAGTTCCTACACCTTC
13	TRBV4-3	TRBJ1-2	TRBD1	.	CASSRRQGFFYTF	TGCGCCAGCAGCCGGCGACAGGGTTTCTTCTACACCTTC
15	TRBV9	TRBJ1-5	.	.	CASSVEGQSVQPQHF	TGTGCCAGCAGCGTAGAGGGGCAGTCGGTTCAGCCCCAGCATTTT
16	TRBV9	TRBJ1-4	.	.	CASSPGQLTTNEKLFF	TGTGCCAGCAGCCCCGGACAGCTTACAACTAATGAAAAACTGTTTTTT